In this sample, the clone carrying this T cell receptor beta chain turned up many times. Its antigen is still unknown. Then a second PCR, running about 7 to 11 cycles, was carried out with a sample-barcoded 5' primer and a J-beta primer mix. TCRdb reprocessed the 5' RACE reads via MiXCR and lists one record per CDR3 protein. The sample holds some 1.5 million distinct CDR3 sequences, approximately 42% seen once. This CDR3 is built from 14 residues. V was trimmed by 3 bases and J by 7 bases, leaving 18 bases between them. Looked up from germline, CDR1 is DFQATT and CDR2 is SNEGSKA (reference sequence). The data derive from a study of blood T cells in healthy people across ages. Study findings and constraints: Both naive CD4+ cell counts and diversity were greater in long-lived donors than in aged donors.

The donors, aged 6 to 90, were healthy Caucasians from Russia. Isolation of PBMCs gave at least 6.5 million cells per sample. This clonotype was obtained from a woman between 18 and 29 years old in good health. The sequenced sample consisted of blood. The chain has TRBV20-1 and TRBJ1-2; possibly TRBD1 for D (5 bases). CDR3 DNA sequence: TGCAGTGCTAGGGACAAAGACAGCCCCAGTGGCTACACCTTC. It specifies CSARDKDSPSGYTF.